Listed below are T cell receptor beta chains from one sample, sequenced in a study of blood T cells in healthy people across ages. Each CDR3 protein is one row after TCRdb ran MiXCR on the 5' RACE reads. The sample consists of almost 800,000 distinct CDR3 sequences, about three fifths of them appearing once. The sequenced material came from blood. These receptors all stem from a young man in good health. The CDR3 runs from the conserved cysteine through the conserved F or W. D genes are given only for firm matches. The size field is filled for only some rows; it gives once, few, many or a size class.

CDR3: CASSGKQRTPLHF
DNA: TGTGCCAGCAGTGGTAAACAGCGGACTCCCCTCCACTTT
size: -
D: -
J: TRBJ1-6
V: TRBV25-1

CDR3: CASSPNGEAFF
DNA: TGTGCCAGCAGCCCGAATGGTGAAGCTTTCTTT
size: -
D: -
J: TRBJ1-1
V: TRBV4-2

CDR3: CASSGTGESPLHF
DNA: TGTGCCAGCAGCGGGACAGGGGAGTCACCCCTCCACTTT
size: -
D: TRBD1
J: TRBJ1-6
V: TRBV6-5

CDR3: CASSYQLGMGSTDTQYF
DNA: TGTGCCAGCAGTTACCAACTAGGGATGGGTAGCACAGATACGCAGTATTTT
size: -
D: -
J: TRBJ2-3
V: TRBV6-2/TRBV6-3

CDR3: CASSVRLAGESEQYF
DNA: TGTGCCAGCAGTGTTCGACTAGCGGGAGAGTCCGAGCAGTACTTC
size: -
D: TRBD2
J: TRBJ2-7
V: TRBV2

CDR3: CASSLAGANYNEQFF
DNA: TGTGCCAGCAGTTTGGCGGGTGCTAACTACAATGAGCAGTTCTTC
size: -
D: -
J: TRBJ2-1
V: TRBV28

CDR3: CSVEKRGAYNEQFF
DNA: TGCAGCGTTGAAAAGAGGGGGGCCTACAATGAGCAGTTCTTC
size: few
D: -
J: TRBJ2-1
V: TRBV29-1

CDR3: CASSLFEGSETQYF
DNA: TGTGCCAGCAGTTTGTTTGAGGGCTCAGAGACCCAGTACTTC
size: -
D: -
J: TRBJ2-5
V: TRBV27

CDR3: CATSRQGTYNEQFF
DNA: TGTGCCACCAGCAGACAGGGGACATACAATGAGCAGTTCTTC
size: -
D: -
J: TRBJ2-1
V: TRBV15

CDR3: CATRGWGANGYTF
DNA: TGTGCCACCAGGGGATGGGGGGCGAACGGCTACACCTTC
size: few
D: -
J: TRBJ1-2
V: TRBV2

CDR3: CSVDQNEQYF
DNA: TGCAGCGTGGACCAAAATGAGCAGTACTTC
size: -
D: -
J: TRBJ2-4
V: TRBV29-1

CDR3: CASSQGVFNQPQHF
DNA: TGTGCCAGCAGCCAAGGCGTTTTCAATCAGCCCCAGCATTTT
size: -
D: -
J: TRBJ1-5
V: TRBV3-1

CDR3: CATSSQRDSPGQYF
DNA: TGTGCCACCAGCAGTCAAAGGGACTCCCCAGGGCAGTACTTC
size: -
D: -
J: TRBJ2-5
V: TRBV15

CDR3: CASSVEVGGNTQYF
DNA: TGTGCCAGCAGCGTAGAGGTCGGCGGAAATACGCAGTATTTT
size: -
D: -
J: TRBJ2-3
V: TRBV9

CDR3: CASSSRQGAETSYEQYF
DNA: TGTGCCAGCAGCTCGCGGCAGGGGGCTGAAACGTCTTACGAGCAGTACTTC
size: -
D: TRBD1
J: TRBJ2-7
V: TRBV7-8

CDR3: CAISASPGASRETQYF
DNA: TGTGCCATCAGTGCCTCCCCCGGGGCGTCGCGAGAGACCCAGTACTTC
size: -
D: -
J: TRBJ2-5
V: TRBV10-3

CDR3: CASSLAGLSPDTQYF
DNA: TGTGCCAGCAGCTTAGCAGGTCTTTCCCCGGATACGCAGTATTTT
size: -
D: -
J: TRBJ2-3
V: TRBV7-8

CDR3: CASSADWGTEAFF
DNA: TGTGCCAGCAGCGCTGACTGGGGCACTGAAGCTTTCTTT
size: -
D: -
J: TRBJ1-1
V: TRBV7-3

CDR3: CASSFHLYEQYF
DNA: TGTGCCAGCAGTTTCCACCTGTACGAGCAGTACTTC
size: few
D: -
J: TRBJ2-7
V: TRBV28

CDR3: CASAPSGGYNEQFF
DNA: TGTGCCAGCGCTCCTAGCGGGGGATACAATGAGCAGTTCTTC
size: -
D: TRBD2
J: TRBJ2-1
V: TRBV6-1

CDR3: CASISGGYNEQFF
DNA: TGTGCCAGCATCAGCGGGGGGTACAATGAGCAGTTCTTC
size: few
D: TRBD2
J: TRBJ2-1
V: TRBV6-2/TRBV6-3

CDR3: CASSLQAYLNRYEQYF
DNA: TGCGCCAGCAGCTTACAAGCGTACCTCAACCGCTACGAGCAGTACTTC
size: -
D: -
J: TRBJ2-7
V: TRBV7-2

CDR3: CASRQREVGADTQYF
DNA: TGTGCCAGCAGGCAGCGGGAGGTAGGCGCAGATACGCAGTATTTT
size: -
D: TRBD2
J: TRBJ2-3
V: TRBV28

CDR3: CASSQVGTAISYNEQFF
DNA: TGCGCCAGCAGCCAAGTCGGGACCGCAATCTCCTACAATGAGCAGTTCTTC
size: few
D: -
J: TRBJ2-1
V: TRBV4-3

CDR3: CSARSGRVGWETQYF
DNA: TGCAGTGCTAGATCTGGGAGGGTAGGTTGGGAGACCCAGTACTTC
size: few
D: TRBD2
J: TRBJ2-5
V: TRBV20-1

CDR3: CASRTVATNEKLFF
DNA: TGTGCCAGCAGGACAGTTGCAACTAATGAAAAACTGTTTTTT
size: -
D: -
J: TRBJ1-4
V: TRBV6-5